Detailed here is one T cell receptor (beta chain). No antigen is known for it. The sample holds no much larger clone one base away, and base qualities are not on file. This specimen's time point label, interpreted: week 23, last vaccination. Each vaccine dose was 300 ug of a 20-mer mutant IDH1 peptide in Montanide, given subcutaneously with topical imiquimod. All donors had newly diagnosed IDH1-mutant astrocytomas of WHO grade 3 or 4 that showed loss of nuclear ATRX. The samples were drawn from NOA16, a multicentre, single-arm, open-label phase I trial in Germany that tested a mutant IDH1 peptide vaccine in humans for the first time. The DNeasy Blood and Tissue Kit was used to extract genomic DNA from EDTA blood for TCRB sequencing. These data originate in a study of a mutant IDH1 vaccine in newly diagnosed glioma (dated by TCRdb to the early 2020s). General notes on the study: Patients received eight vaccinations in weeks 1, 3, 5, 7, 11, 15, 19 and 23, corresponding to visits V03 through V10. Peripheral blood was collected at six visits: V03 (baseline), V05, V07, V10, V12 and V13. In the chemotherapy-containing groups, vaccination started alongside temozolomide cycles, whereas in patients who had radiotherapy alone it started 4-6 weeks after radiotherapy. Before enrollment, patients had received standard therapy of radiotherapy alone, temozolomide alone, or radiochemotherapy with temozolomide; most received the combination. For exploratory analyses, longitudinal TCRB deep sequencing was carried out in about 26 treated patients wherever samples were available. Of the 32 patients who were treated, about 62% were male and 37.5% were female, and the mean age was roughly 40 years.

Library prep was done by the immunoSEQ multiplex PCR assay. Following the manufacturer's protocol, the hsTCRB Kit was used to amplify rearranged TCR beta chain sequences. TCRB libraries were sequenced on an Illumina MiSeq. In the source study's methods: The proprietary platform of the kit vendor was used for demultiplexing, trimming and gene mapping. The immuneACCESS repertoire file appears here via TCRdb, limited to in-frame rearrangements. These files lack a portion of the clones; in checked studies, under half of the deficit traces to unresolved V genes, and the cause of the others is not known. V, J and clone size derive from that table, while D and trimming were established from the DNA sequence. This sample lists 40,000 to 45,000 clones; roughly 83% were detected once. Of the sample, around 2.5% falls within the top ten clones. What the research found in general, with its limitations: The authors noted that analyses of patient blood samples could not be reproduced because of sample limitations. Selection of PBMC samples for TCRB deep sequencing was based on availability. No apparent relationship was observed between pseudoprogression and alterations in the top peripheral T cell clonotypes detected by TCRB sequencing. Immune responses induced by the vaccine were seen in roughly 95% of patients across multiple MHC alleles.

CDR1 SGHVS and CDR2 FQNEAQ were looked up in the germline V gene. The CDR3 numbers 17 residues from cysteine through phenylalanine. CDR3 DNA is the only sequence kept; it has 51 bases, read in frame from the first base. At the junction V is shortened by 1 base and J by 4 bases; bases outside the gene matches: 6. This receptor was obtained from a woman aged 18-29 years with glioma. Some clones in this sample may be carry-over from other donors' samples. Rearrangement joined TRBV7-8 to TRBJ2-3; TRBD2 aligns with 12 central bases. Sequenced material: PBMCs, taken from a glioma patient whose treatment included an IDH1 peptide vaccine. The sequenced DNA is TGTGCCAGCAGCTTAGTCATACTAGCGGGAGGTTCAGATACGCAGTATTTT. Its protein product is CASSLVILAGGSDTQYF.